A selection of T cell receptor beta chains follows, all from one sample in a study of response to subunit inactivated influenza vaccine. TCRdb re-called the RT-PCR reads with MiXCR, one entry per CDR3 protein. The sample consists of about 620,000 distinct CDR3 sequences, around 11% of them appearing once. This sample comprised PBMCs from blood, obtained on the day of vaccination. Source of these receptors: a man in his fifties or sixties who received an inactivated influenza vaccine. Both conserved end residues are part of each CDR3. D genes are given only for firm matches. Rows give clone size only sometimes, using once, few, many, or a class for an expanded clone.

J: TRBJ2-7
D: TRBD2
V: TRBV18
size: -
CDR3: CASSPPISSGYEQYF
DNA: TGTGCCAGCTCACCACCGATATCTAGCGGCTACGAGCAGTACTTC

J: TRBJ2-3
D: -
V: TRBV5-1
size: few
CDR3: CASSWGPGSTDTQYF
DNA: TGCGCCAGCAGCTGGGGGCCAGGGAGCACAGATACGCAGTATTTT

J: TRBJ2-1
D: TRBD2
V: TRBV29-1
size: -
CDR3: CSVELAALHNEQFF
DNA: TGCAGCGTTGAGCTAGCGGCCCTTCACAATGAGCAGTTCTTC

J: TRBJ1-2
D: -
V: TRBV29-1
size: many
CDR3: CSVEGGTPNYGYTF
DNA: TGCAGCGTCGAGGGGGGGACACCTAACTATGGCTACACCTTC

J: TRBJ2-5
D: TRBD1
V: TRBV6-5
size: -
CDR3: CASSYSSGTGTETQYF
DNA: TGTGCCAGCAGTTACTCCTCCGGGACAGGAACAGAGACCCAGTACTTC

J: TRBJ2-1
D: -
V: TRBV11-2
size: -
CDR3: CASSSQKGSSYNEQFF
DNA: TGTGCCAGCAGCTCCCAAAAGGGCAGCTCCTACAATGAGCAGTTCTTC

J: TRBJ2-1
D: TRBD2
V: TRBV7-9
size: few
CDR3: CASSLFSGRASAEQFF
DNA: TGTGCCAGCAGCTTGTTCAGCGGGAGGGCTTCGGCTGAGCAGTTCTTC

J: TRBJ2-1
D: TRBD2
V: TRBV20-1
size: many
CDR3: CSAPSRGEQFF
DNA: TGCAGTGCTCCGTCGCGGGGGGAGCAGTTCTTC

J: TRBJ2-1
D: TRBD2
V: TRBV7-9
size: -
CDR3: CASSLITGGPHNEQFF
DNA: TGTGCCAGCAGCTTAATTACGGGGGGGCCCCACAATGAGCAGTTCTTC

J: TRBJ2-3
D: -
V: TRBV6-1
size: few
CDR3: CASSQLEGADTQYF
DNA: TGTGCCAGCAGTCAACTAGAGGGCGCAGATACGCAGTATTTT

J: TRBJ2-5
D: -
V: TRBV12-3/TRBV12-4
size: many
CDR3: CASSITFTETQYF
DNA: TGTGCCAGCAGCATTACGTTCACAGAGACCCAGTACTTC

J: TRBJ2-2
D: -
V: TRBV28
size: -
CDR3: CASSHLGWRGRGGELFF
DNA: TGTGCCAGCAGCCACTTGGGGTGGCGGGGGCGAGGCGGGGAGCTGTTTTTT

J: TRBJ2-1
D: TRBD2
V: TRBV14
size: few
CDR3: CASSELAGFLNEQFF
DNA: TGTGCCAGCAGCGAACTAGCGGGGTTTTTGAATGAGCAGTTCTTC

J: TRBJ1-5
D: -
V: TRBV4-1
size: -
CDR3: CASRSSDSGPQHF
DNA: TGCGCCAGCAGGAGCTCCGATTCGGGGCCCCAGCATTTT

J: TRBJ2-7
D: -
V: TRBV5-5
size: -
CDR3: CASSKQGLLYEQYF
DNA: TGTGCCAGCAGCAAACAGGGACTCCTCTACGAGCAGTACTTC

J: TRBJ2-1
D: TRBD2
V: TRBV29-1
size: -
CDR3: CSVEMGPGLARFF
DNA: TGCAGCGTTGAAATGGGCCCGGGACTAGCCAGGTTCTTC

J: TRBJ2-7
D: TRBD1
V: TRBV5-1
size: few
CDR3: CASSLTGQGAYEQYF
DNA: TGCGCCAGCAGCCTTACAGGACAGGGGGCCTACGAGCAGTACTTC

J: TRBJ2-2
D: -
V: TRBV4-3
size: -
CDR3: CASRVSPGTGELFF
DNA: TGCGCCAGCAGGGTCTCACCGGGCACCGGGGAGCTGTTTTTT

J: TRBJ2-2
D: TRBD2
V: TRBV29-1
size: many
CDR3: CSVRLEDGTRVAGELFF
DNA: TGCAGCGTTCGCTTGGAAGACGGGACTAGAGTTGCCGGGGAGCTGTTTTTT

J: TRBJ1-1
D: -
V: TRBV5-1
size: -
CDR3: CASSLASQRAMNTEAFF
DNA: TGCGCCAGCAGCTTGGCTTCCCAGAGAGCCATGAACACTGAAGCTTTCTTT

J: TRBJ2-4
D: -
V: TRBV4-3
size: -
CDR3: CASSQDRGNIQYF
DNA: TGCGCCAGCAGCCAAGATCGAGGGAACATTCAGTACTTC

J: TRBJ2-2
D: TRBD1
V: TRBV29-1
size: few
CDR3: CSATAGTGGSGELFF
DNA: TGCAGCGCTACGGCCGGGACAGGGGGCAGCGGGGAGCTGTTTTTT

J: TRBJ2-2
D: -
V: TRBV20-1
size: -
CDR3: CSASRGQGIGELFF
DNA: TGCAGTGCTAGTCGAGGGCAGGGAATCGGGGAGCTGTTTTTT